This is a list of T cell receptor beta chains from one sample in a study of CXCR3-negative and CXCR3-positive naive CD8 T cells. Reanalyzing the 5' RACE reads, TCRdb keeps one entry per CDR3 protein, without DNA. The table gives some 45,000 distinct CDR3 sequences; the top ten clones make up 1.6% of it. Sequencing used naive CXCR3- CD8+ T cells from blood. These receptors were taken from a human donor in good health. Some clones in this sample may be carry-over from other donors' samples. Each CDR3 is given with its conserved first and last residue. Not every row has a clone size; where given, it reads once, few, many or a size class.

TRBJ2-1,.,TRBV7-3,CASSANDNYNEQFF
TRBJ2-3,.,TRBV6-4,CASSDGTSGTDTQYF
TRBJ2-3,.,TRBV7-9,CASSLAPTSTDTQYF
TRBJ2-5,.,TRBV28,CASGQNPYQETQYF
TRBJ1-1,.,TRBV7-6,CASRQDLRGNTEAFF
TRBJ2-2,.,TRBV5-5,CASSLVLKNTGELFF
TRBJ2-7,.,TRBV11-3,CASSLRTGEYEQYF
TRBJ2-1,.,TRBV13,CASSILAGGLYNEQFF
TRBJ1-1,.,TRBV5-6,CASSLGAGNTEAFF
TRBJ2-7,.,TRBV12-5,CATQGVSGEQYF
TRBJ2-1,.,TRBV3-1,CASSQGVEGDRGHLVQFF
TRBJ2-1,.,TRBV10-3,CAISPGLEQFF
TRBJ2-7,.,TRBV28,CASAQAPGQVALEQYF
TRBJ1-1,.,TRBV7-6,CASSGSRDRGHMNTEAFF
TRBJ2-7,.,TRBV12-3/TRBV12-4,CASSPTTGHLGEQYF
TRBJ2-3,.,TRBV27,CASGHTDTQYF
TRBJ1-1,.,TRBV2,CASSTSMNTEAFF
TRBJ2-5,.,TRBV5-6,CASRLGASPGTQYF
TRBJ2-7,.,TRBV27,CASSSSVGIYEQYF
TRBJ2-1,.,TRBV6-5,CASSYGGPDEQFF
TRBJ2-1,.,TRBV20-1,CSARELENEQFF
TRBJ2-7,.,TRBV29-1,CSVLQDTYEQYF
TRBJ1-5,.,TRBV6-6,CASSSTRGGAQPQHF
TRBJ1-1,.,TRBV25-1,CASSEDRVGLMNTEAFF
TRBJ2-1,.,TRBV7-9,CASSPYLGGAYNEQFF
TRBJ2-7,.,TRBV29-1,CSVEVPRDRGTYEQYF
TRBJ2-7,.,TRBV28,CASSARGDEQYF
TRBJ1-3,.,TRBV4-1,CASSQDGQKLSGNTIYF
TRBJ1-3,.,TRBV28,CASSFGMGSGNTIYF
TRBJ2-1,.,TRBV3-1,CASSPTSGGLNEQFF
TRBJ2-2,.,TRBV5-1,CASSLELAVGDGTGELFF
TRBJ2-7,.,TRBV7-9,CASSLAAGGYSYEQYF
TRBJ2-7,medium-sized,TRBV7-8,CASSSSRFRDTSYEQYF
TRBJ2-3,.,TRBV7-6,CASSYITDTQYF
TRBJ2-3,.,TRBV6-2/TRBV6-3,CASSPPSGGGTDTQYF
TRBJ2-7,.,TRBV7-2,CASSPTYEQYF
TRBJ2-7,.,TRBV7-9,CASEGLAGPPHEQYF
TRBJ1-1,.,TRBV29-1,CSGTGGTEAFF
TRBJ1-1,.,TRBV7-9,CASTSPGTREAFF
TRBJ2-1,.,TRBV6-5,CASSYSSGSEQFF
TRBJ2-3,.,TRBV7-3,CASSLSASSTDTQYF
TRBJ2-2,.,TRBV3-1,CASSQSGLAGGELFF
TRBJ2-6,.,TRBV6-2/TRBV6-3,CASSYGSGANVLTF
TRBJ2-3,.,TRBV25-1,CASSPGLDGTQYF
TRBJ2-7,medium-sized,TRBV24-1,CATSDLCRGPAYEQYF
TRBJ2-3,.,TRBV7-3,CASSLSPDTQYF
TRBJ2-1,.,TRBV28,CASSFGGEGVVYNEQFF
TRBJ2-1,.,TRBV5-6,CASSPRTGTGMNEQFF
TRBJ1-2,.,TRBV27,CASSWGTGVRGGYTF
TRBJ2-1,.,TRBV7-8,CASSLDGTYNEQFF